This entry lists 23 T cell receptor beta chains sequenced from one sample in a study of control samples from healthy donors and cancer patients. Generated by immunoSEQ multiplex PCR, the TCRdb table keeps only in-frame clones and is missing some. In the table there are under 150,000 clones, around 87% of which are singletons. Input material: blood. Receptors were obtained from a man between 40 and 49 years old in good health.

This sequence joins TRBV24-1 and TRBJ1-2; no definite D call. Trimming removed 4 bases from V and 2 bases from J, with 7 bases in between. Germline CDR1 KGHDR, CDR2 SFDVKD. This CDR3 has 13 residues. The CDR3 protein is CATSDTGNYGYTF. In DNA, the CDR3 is TGTGCCACCAGTGACACCGGAAACTATGGCTACACCTTC.

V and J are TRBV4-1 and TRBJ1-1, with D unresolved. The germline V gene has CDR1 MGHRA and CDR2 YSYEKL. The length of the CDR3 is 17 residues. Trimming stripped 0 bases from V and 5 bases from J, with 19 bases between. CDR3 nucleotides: TGCGCCAGCAGCCAAGATTTGGATCCAGGTCGGAGGACTGAAGCTTTCTTT. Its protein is CASSQDLDPGRRTEAFF.

CDR3 loop: CASSLPGLAGYSTDTQYF. DNA for the CDR3: TGTGCCAGCAGCTTACCGGGACTAGCGGGGTATAGCACAGATACGCAGTATTTT. The V and J genes are TRBV7-9 and TRBJ2-3, with 13 bases matching TRBD2. Germline loops: CDR1 SEHNR, CDR2 FQNEAQ (reference sequence). The CDR3 contains 18 residues. V trimming: 2 bases; J trimming: 0 bases; junction bases outside the gene matches: 5.

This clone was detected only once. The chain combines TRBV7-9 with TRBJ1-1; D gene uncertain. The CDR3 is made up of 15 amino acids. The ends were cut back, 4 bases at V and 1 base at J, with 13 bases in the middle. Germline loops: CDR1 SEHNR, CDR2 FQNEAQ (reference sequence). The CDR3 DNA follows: TGTGCCAGCAGCTCTGATAAAAACACGAACACTGAAGCTTTCTTT. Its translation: CASSSDKNTNTEAFF.

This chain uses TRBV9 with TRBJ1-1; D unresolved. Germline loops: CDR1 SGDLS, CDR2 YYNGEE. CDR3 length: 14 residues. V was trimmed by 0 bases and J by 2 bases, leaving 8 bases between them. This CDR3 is CASSVGGINTEAFF. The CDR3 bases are TGTGCCAGCAGCGTAGGAGGTATAAACACTGAAGCTTTCTTT.

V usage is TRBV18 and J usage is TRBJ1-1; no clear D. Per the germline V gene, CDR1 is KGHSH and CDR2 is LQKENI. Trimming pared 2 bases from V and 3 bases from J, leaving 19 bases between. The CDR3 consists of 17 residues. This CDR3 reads CASSPGGIRWIDTEAFF. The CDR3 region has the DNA TGTGCCAGCTCACCAGGAGGGATTCGATGGATTGACACTGAAGCTTTCTTT.

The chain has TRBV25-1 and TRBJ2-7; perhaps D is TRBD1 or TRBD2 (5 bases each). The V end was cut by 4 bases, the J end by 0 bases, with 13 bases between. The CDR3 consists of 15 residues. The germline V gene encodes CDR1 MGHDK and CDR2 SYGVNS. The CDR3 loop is CASSGPGRPSYEQYF. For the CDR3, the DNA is TGTGCCAGCAGTGGTCCGGGACGCCCCTCCTACGAGCAGTACTTC.

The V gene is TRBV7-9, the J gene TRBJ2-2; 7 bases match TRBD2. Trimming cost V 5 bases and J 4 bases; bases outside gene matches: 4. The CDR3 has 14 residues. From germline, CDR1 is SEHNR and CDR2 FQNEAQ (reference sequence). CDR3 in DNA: TGTGCCAGCAGCCCCAGGACTAGCACCGGGGAGCTGTTTTTT. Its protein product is CASSPRTSTGELFF.

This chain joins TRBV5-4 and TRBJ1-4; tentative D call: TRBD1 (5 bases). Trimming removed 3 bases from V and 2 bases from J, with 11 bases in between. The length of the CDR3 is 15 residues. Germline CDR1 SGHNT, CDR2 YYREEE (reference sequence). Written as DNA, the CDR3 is TGTGCCAGCAGCTACGGGCGGGGGACTAATGAAAAACTGTTTTTT. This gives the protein CASSYGRGTNEKLFF.

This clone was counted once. CDR3 sequence: CSASGGQGRSYEQYF. The CDR3, as DNA: TGCAGTGCTAGTGGCGGGCAGGGGAGGTCCTACGAGCAGTACTTC. The chain couples TRBV20-1 to TRBJ2-7; D possibly matches TRBD1 or TRBD2 (6 bases each). Trimming cost V 3 bases and J 1 base, with 16 bases left between them. The V gene's germline CDR1 is DFQATT and CDR2 SNEGSKA (reference sequence). The CDR3 has 15 amino acids.

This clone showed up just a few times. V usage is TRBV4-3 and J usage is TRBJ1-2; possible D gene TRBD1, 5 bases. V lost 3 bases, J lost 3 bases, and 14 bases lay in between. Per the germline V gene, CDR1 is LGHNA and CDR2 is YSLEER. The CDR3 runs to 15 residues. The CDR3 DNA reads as TGCGCCAGCAGCCAGCCCAATGTGGGGGACTATGGCTACACCTTC. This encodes CASSQPNVGDYGYTF.

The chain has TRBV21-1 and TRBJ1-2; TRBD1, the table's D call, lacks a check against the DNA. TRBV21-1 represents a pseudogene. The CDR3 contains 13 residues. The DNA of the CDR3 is TGTGCCAGCAGCAAAGAAGGGGCCTCTGGCTACACCTTC. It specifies CASSKEGASGYTF.

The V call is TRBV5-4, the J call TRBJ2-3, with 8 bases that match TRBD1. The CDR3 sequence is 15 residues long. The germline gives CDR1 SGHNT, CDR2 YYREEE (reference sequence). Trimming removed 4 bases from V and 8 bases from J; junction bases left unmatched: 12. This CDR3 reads CASSHRTGQVVTQYF. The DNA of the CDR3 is TGTGCCAGCAGCCACCGGACAGGGCAAGTAGTTACGCAGTATTTT. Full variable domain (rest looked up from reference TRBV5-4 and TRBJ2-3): ETGVTQSPTHLIKTRGQQVTLRCSSQSGHNTVSWYQQALGQGPQFIFQYYREEENGRGNFPPRFSGLQFPNYSSELNVNALELDDSALYLCASSHRTGQVVTQYFGPGTRLTVL.

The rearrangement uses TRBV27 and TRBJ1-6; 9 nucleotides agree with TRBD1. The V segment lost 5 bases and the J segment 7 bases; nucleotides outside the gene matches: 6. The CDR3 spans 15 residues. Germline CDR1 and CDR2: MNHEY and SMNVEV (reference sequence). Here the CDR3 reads CASSTQGARNSPLHF. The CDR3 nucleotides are TGTGCCAGCAGTACACAGGGGGCAAGAAATTCACCCCTCCACTTT.

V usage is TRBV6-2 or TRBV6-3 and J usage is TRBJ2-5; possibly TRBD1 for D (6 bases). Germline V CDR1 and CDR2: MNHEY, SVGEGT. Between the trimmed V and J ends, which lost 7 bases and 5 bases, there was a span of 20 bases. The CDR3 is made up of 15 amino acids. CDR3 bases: TGTGCCAGCAACCCAGGGGCCAGGGCGAGGGAGACCCAGTACTTC. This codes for CASNPGARARETQYF.

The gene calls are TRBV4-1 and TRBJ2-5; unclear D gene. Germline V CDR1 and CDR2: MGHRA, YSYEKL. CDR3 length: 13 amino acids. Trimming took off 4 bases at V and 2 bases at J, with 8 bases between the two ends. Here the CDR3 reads CASSRWMQETQYF. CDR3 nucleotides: TGCGCCAGCAGCCGCTGGATGCAAGAGACCCAGTACTTC.

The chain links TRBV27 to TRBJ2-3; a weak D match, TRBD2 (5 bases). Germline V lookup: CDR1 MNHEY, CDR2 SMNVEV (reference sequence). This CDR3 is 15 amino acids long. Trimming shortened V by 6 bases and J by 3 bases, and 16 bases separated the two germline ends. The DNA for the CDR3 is TGTGCCAGCAGACCCACTAGTGTCGGTACAGATACGCAGTATTTT. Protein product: CASRPTSVGTDTQYF.

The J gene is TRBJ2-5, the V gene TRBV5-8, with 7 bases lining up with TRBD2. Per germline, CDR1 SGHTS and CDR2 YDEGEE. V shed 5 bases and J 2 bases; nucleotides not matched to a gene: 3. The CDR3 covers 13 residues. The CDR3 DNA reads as TGTGCCAGCAGGGAGCGGGGACAAGAGACCCAGTACTTC. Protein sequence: CASRERGQETQYF.

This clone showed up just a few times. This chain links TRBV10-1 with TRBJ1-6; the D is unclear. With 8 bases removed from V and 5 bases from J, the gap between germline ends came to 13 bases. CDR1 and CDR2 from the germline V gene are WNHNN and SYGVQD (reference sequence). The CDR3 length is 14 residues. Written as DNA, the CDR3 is TGCGCCAGCCTCCCCCGACCGAATAATTCACCCCTCCACTTT. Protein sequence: CASLPRPNNSPLHF.

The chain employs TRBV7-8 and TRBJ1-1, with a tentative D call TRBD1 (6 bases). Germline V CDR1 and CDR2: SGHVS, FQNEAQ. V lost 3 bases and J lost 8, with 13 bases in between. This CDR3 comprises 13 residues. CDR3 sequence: CASSFWTVSEAFF. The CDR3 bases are TGTGCCAGCAGCTTTTGGACAGTGTCCGAAGCTTTCTTT.

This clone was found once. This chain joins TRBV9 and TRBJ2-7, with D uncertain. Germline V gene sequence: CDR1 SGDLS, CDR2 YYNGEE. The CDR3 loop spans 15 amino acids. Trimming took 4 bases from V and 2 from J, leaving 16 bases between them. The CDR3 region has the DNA TGTGCCAGCAGCATCAGGAGTGAAGGAGCCTACGAGCAGTACTTC. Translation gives CASSIRSEGAYEQYF.

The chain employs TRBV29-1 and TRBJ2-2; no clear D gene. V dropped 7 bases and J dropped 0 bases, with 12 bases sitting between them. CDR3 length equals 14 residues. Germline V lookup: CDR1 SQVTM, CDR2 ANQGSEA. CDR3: CSGTFRANTGELFF. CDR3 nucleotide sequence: TGCAGCGGCACTTTCAGAGCGAACACCGGGGAGCTGTTTTTT.

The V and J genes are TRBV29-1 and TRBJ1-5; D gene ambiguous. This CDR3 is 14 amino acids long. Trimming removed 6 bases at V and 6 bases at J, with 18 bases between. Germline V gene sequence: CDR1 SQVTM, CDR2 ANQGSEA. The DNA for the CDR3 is TGCAGCGTCGCCATGACGGCGCTCGGTCAGCCCCAGCATTTT. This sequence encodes CSVAMTALGQPQHF.